The next 27 T cell receptor beta chains were all read from a single sample in a study of T-cell reconstitution after alpha-beta-depleted transplantation in children. The library targeted TCRbeta and was prepared with unique molecular identifiers. One entry per CDR3 protein results from TCRdb running MiXCR on the PCR reads. The sample lists approximately 110,000 distinct CDR3 sequences, 20% to 25% occurring once. The sequences come from PBMCs, mostly from graft donor cells, collected 180 days after TCRalphabeta/CD19-depleted stem cell transplant. Every receptor here comes from a male patient aged 2 to 9 who had a stem cell transplant for chronic granulomatous disease, so the T cells may come from the graft donor.

The J gene is TRBJ2-7, the V gene TRBV7-2, with D unresolved. The CDR3 runs to 16 residues. V gave up 0 bases and J gave up 0 bases, with 12 bases separating them. Germline-derived CDR1 and CDR2 are SGHTA and FQGNSA. The CDR3 nucleotides are TGTGCCAGCAGCTTAGCGCGTAAGGGTCTCTCCTACGAGCAGTACTTC. It yields the protein CASSLARKGLSYEQYF.

In DNA form, the CDR3 reads TGTGCCAGCAGCTTATGGCAGGGAAGGTTGTATGAGCAGTTCTTC. The encoded protein is CASSLWQGRLYEQFF. This chain joins TRBV7-9 and TRBJ2-1; maybe TRBD1 (5 bases). CDR3 length equals 15 residues. Trimming shortened V by 2 bases and J by 8 bases, and 16 bases separated the two germline ends. CDR1 is SEHNR, CDR2 FQNEAQ, per germline (reference sequence).

This clonotype has only one observation. The rearrangement joins TRBV5-6 to TRBJ2-7; TRBD2 agrees at 10 bases. The CDR3 loop spans 15 amino acids. CDR1 SGHDT and CDR2 YYEEEE come from the germline V gene. The V segment lost 4 bases and the J segment 4 bases; nucleotides outside the gene matches: 8. The CDR3, as DNA: TGTGCCAGCAGCATGCGACTAGCGGGTATTTACGAGCAGTACTTC. It translates to CASSMRLAGIYEQYF.

V is TRBV12-3 or TRBV12-4 and J is TRBJ2-3, with a weak D call TRBD2 (6 bases). The CDR3 runs to 13 residues. Trimming removed 7 bases at V and 3 bases at J, with 11 bases between. The CDR3 spells CASTLTRTDTQYF. For the CDR3, the DNA is TGTGCCAGCACCTTGACTAGAACAGATACGCAGTATTTT.

This clonotype was seen at least ten times. This chain connects TRBV5-1 to TRBJ1-2; the D is unclear. V gave up 0 bases and J gave up 1 base, with 7 bases separating them. The CDR3 covers 14 residues. Germline CDR1 SGHRS, CDR2 YFSETQ. In DNA form, the CDR3 reads TGCGCCAGCAGCTTGGTTACGGATAACTATGGCTACACCTTC. This sequence encodes CASSLVTDNYGYTF.

The J gene is TRBJ2-3, the V gene TRBV4-2; 8 nucleotides line up with TRBD2. CDR1 LGHNA and CDR2 YNFKEQ come from the germline V gene. With 4 bases clipped from V and 5 bases from J, the junction kept 17 bases outside the gene matches. The CDR3 totals 18 residues. In DNA form, the CDR3 reads TGTGCCAGCAGCCCACAACAGCAGCGGGAGTATATCTTAGATACGCAGTATTTT. This gives the protein CASSPQQQREYILDTQYF.

The table lists this clonotype with a few counts. The chain couples TRBV20-1 to TRBJ2-7; D is possibly TRBD2 (5 bases). CDR3 size: 11 residues. CDR1 is DFQATT and CDR2 is SNEGSKA in the germline V gene (reference sequence). CDR3 loop: CSGKNGYEQYF. The CDR3 DNA is TGCAGCGGGAAAAACGGCTACGAGCAGTACTTC.

The V call is TRBV6-5, the J call TRBJ1-5, with D perhaps TRBD1 (5 bases). Germline V gives CDR1 MNHEY, CDR2 SVGAGI. This CDR3 region has 16 residues. Trimming cost V 0 bases and J 5 bases, with 14 bases left between them. Here the CDR3 reads CASSYSRGGGDQPQHF. The CDR3 DNA is TGTGCCAGCAGTTACTCGAGGGGAGGAGGCGATCAGCCCCAGCATTTT.

The rearrangement uses TRBV27 and TRBJ1-1; D not resolved. Germline V gene sequence: CDR1 MNHEY, CDR2 SMNVEV (reference sequence). The V end was cut by 6 bases, the J end by 5 bases, with 16 bases between. The CDR3 consists of 14 residues. The CDR3 DNA is TGTGCCAGCAGCTACCGTTCAGGCAGGACTGAAGCTTTCTTT. This codes for CASSYRSGRTEAFF.

In this sample, this clonotype turned up a few times. J is TRBJ2-2 and V is TRBV10-3; TRBD2 aligns across 8 bases. V lost 7 bases and J lost 6; bases outside the gene matches: 1. Germline V gene sequence: CDR1 ENHRY, CDR2 SYGVKD. This CDR3 is built from 12 residues. The CDR3 protein is CAITGGAGELFF. For the CDR3, the DNA is TGTGCCATCACCGGGGGGGCCGGGGAGCTGTTTTTT.

In this sample, this clonotype turned up many times. This chain connects TRBV5-5 to TRBJ2-7; the D is unclear. V lost 1 base and J 4 bases, leaving 6 bases between the germline ends. Per germline, CDR1 SGHKS and CDR2 YYEKEE (reference sequence). The CDR3 sequence is 12 residues long. The CDR3 nucleotides are TGTGCCAGCAGCTTGATTGATTACGAGCAGTACTTC. This encodes CASSLIDYEQYF.

This clonotype was recorded many times. This chain connects TRBV6-1 to TRBJ1-5, with D possibly being TRBD1 (6 bases). CDR1 and CDR2 from the germline V gene are MNHNS and SASEGT. The CDR3 covers 18 residues. Trimming took off 5 bases at V and 4 bases at J, with 24 bases between the two ends. CDR3 amino acids: CASSPTLGGTRVNQPQHF. The CDR3 DNA follows: TGTGCCAGCAGTCCGACTTTAGGGGGAACAAGGGTTAATCAGCCCCAGCATTTT.

This clonotype has a count of ten or more. This rearrangement joins TRBV29-1 to TRBJ1-3; D ambiguous. Trimming stripped 6 bases from V and 0 bases from J, with 6 bases between. CDR3 length: 12 amino acids. The V gene's germline CDR1 is SQVTM and CDR2 ANQGSEA. The chain's CDR3 is CSVLTSGNTIYF. In nucleotides, the CDR3 is TGCAGCGTCTTGACCTCTGGAAACACCATATATTTT.

The chain recombines TRBV20-1 with TRBJ2-5; TRBD1 is a possible D gene (5 bases). Trimming left V 3 bases short and J 5 bases short, with 10 bases between. The CDR3 contains 12 residues. CDR1 and CDR2 from the germline V gene are DFQATT and SNEGSKA (reference sequence). CDR3 protein: CSASRGPETQYF. CDR3 DNA: TGCAGTGCTAGTAGGGGCCCGGAGACCCAGTACTTC.

Comment on this clonotype: A much larger clone differs by one base, so this may be a read error. CDR3 DNA sequence: TGTGCCATCAGGGACCCCTTGAGCCAAGGGCAGTTCTTC. It specifies CAIRDPLSQGQFF. The chain joins TRBV10-3 to TRBJ2-1; D unclear. The germline V gene has CDR1 ENHRY and CDR2 SYGVKD. This CDR3 contains 13 residues. Deletions cut 6 bases from V and 12 bases from J, with 18 bases between.

In its sample, this clonotype was seen many times. CDR3 in DNA: TGCAGTGCTACAGGGGAGGGAGATACGCAGTATTTT. Protein product: CSATGEGDTQYF. The J gene is TRBJ2-3, the V gene TRBV20-1, with D possibly matching TRBD2 (7 bases). Looked up from germline, CDR1 is DFQATT and CDR2 is SNEGSKA (reference sequence). The CDR3 runs to 12 residues. V lost 4 bases and J lost 5, with 10 bases in between.

This clonotype was picked up many times. J is TRBJ1-5 and V is TRBV19; 7 bases fit TRBD1. V gave up 3 bases and J gave up 7 bases; unmatched junction bases: 9. Germline V gene data show CDR1 as LNHDA and CDR2 as SQIVND (reference sequence). The CDR3 is made up of 15 amino acids. The CDR3 nucleotides read TGTGCCAGTAGTATCTTTGGCTCAGGGGGGCAGCCCCAGCATTTT. Amino acid sequence: CASSIFGSGGQPQHF. The full variable domain, in which reference TRBV19 and TRBJ1-5 provide the parts outside the CDR3, is DGGITQSPKYLFRKEGQNVTLSCEQNLNHDAMYWYRQDPGQGLRLIYYSQIVNDFQKGDIAEGYSVSREKKESFPLTVTSAQKNPTAFYLCASSIFGSGGQPQHFGDGTRLSIL.

This clonotype was counted between two and nine times. The chain uses TRBV5-4 and TRBJ2-2; D may correspond to TRBD1 or TRBD2 (5 bases each). Germline V gives CDR1 SGHNT, CDR2 YYREEE (reference sequence). V was cut by 4 bases and J by 4 bases, with 8 bases left in between. The CDR3 sequence is 13 residues long. The CDR3 is CASSGTTTGELFF. CDR3 sequence (DNA): TGTGCCAGCAGCGGGACCACCACCGGGGAGCTGTTTTTT.

This clonotype was seen at least ten times. The rearrangement links TRBV12-3 or TRBV12-4 to TRBJ2-7, with TRBD2 matching 11 bases. Trimming removed 4 bases from V and 3 bases from J; junction bases left unmatched: 8. The CDR3 runs to 16 residues. CDR3 loop: CASSSSLTSGGYEQYF. The CDR3 region has the DNA TGTGCCAGCAGTTCCAGCTTAACTAGCGGGGGCTACGAGCAGTACTTC.

V and J are TRBV12-3 or TRBV12-4 and TRBJ1-6; tentatively, D is TRBD1 (6 bases). The germline V and J ends were trimmed by 8 bases and 8 bases, with 28 bases remaining between them. The CDR3 is made up of 18 amino acids. CDR3 region: CASRSEIRGTSLDSPLHF. DNA of the CDR3: TGTGCCAGCCGGTCGGAAATCAGGGGCACCTCTCTAGATTCACCCCTCCACTTT.

CDR3 region: CASSFSSGTGGTDTQYF. In DNA form, the CDR3 reads TGTGCCAGCAGCTTCTCCTCCGGGACAGGGGGCACAGATACGCAGTATTTT. J is TRBJ2-3 and V is TRBV7-6; 10 nucleotides align to TRBD1. The CDR3 consists of 17 residues. J was trimmed by 1 base and V by 3 bases; bases with no gene match: 7. CDR1 is SGHVS, CDR2 FNYEAQ, per germline.

The gene calls are TRBV20-1 and TRBJ2-7, with D perhaps TRBD1 or TRBD2 (5 bases each). V gave up 0 bases and J gave up 6 bases, with 24 bases separating them. The CDR3 sequence is 17 residues long. In germline, CDR1 is DFQATT, CDR2 SNEGSKA (reference sequence). The CDR3 region is CSARDPLGTPGTSEQYF. The CDR3 coding sequence is TGCAGTGCTAGAGACCCCCTAGGGACCCCTGGGACCTCCGAGCAGTACTTC.

This clonotype was seen many times. The genes are TRBV4-3 and TRBJ2-5, with 9 bases lining up with TRBD2. The CDR3 has 16 amino acids. Trimming took 0 bases from V and 4 from J; bases not matched to a gene: 6. The germline V gene has CDR1 LGHNA and CDR2 YSLEER. The chain's CDR3 is CASSQEWSGGLETQYF. The CDR3 DNA sequence: TGCGCCAGCAGCCAAGAATGGAGCGGGGGGCTAGAGACCCAGTACTTC.

V gene TRBV20-1 combines with J gene TRBJ2-7, with D possibly TRBD1 on 5 matching bases. V was shortened by 0 bases and J by 2 bases, with 17 bases between the two germline ends. This CDR3 is 16 amino acids long. Germline CDR1 is DFQATT and CDR2 is SNEGSKA (reference sequence). CDR3 region: CSARDGFGHRPYEQYF. The CDR3 DNA follows: TGCAGTGCTAGAGATGGTTTCGGACATAGGCCCTACGAGCAGTACTTC.

This chain connects TRBV5-5 to TRBJ2-7, with D hard to call. Trimming cost V 4 bases and J 2 bases, with 13 bases left between them. The CDR3 runs to 14 residues. Germline-derived CDR1 and CDR2 are SGHKS and YYEKEE (reference sequence). CDR3 protein: CASSEPTDTYEQYF. The CDR3 nucleotides are TGTGCCAGCAGCGAGCCGACCGATACCTACGAGCAGTACTTC.

This chain links TRBV5-1 with TRBJ2-5; 8 positions match TRBD2. V trimming: 6 bases; J trimming: 4 bases; junction bases outside the gene matches: 8. The CDR3 has 14 residues. CDR1 and CDR2 from the germline V gene are SGHRS and YFSETQ. CDR3 residues: CASTTSDGVETQYF. The CDR3 DNA reads as TGCGCCAGCACGACTAGCGATGGGGTAGAGACCCAGTACTTC.

This clonotype was counted ten times or more. This sequence joins TRBV27 and TRBJ2-5; a possible D gene is TRBD1 (6 bases). Germline CDR1 and CDR2: MNHEY and SMNVEV (reference sequence). Trimming took off 5 bases at V and 4 bases at J, with 17 bases between the two ends. The CDR3 loop spans 15 amino acids. The CDR3, as DNA: TGTGCCAGCAGTCTAGGGGGTGGGTTTGGAGAGACCCAGTACTTC. The encoded protein is CASSLGGGFGETQYF.